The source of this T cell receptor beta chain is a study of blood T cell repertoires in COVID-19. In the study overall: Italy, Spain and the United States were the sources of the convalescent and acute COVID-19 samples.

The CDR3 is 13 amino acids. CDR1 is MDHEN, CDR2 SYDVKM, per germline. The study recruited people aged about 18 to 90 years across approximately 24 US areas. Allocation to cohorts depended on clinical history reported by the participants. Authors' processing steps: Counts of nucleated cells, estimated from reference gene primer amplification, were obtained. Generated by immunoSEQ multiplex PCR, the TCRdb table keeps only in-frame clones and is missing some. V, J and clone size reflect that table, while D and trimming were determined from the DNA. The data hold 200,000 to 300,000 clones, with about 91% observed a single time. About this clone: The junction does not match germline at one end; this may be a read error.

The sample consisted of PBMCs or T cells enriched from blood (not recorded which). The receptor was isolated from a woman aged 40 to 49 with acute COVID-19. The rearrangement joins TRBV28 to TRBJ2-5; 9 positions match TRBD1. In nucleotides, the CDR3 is TGTGCCAGCAGGATTGGAGGGGGACAGGGATGGAACTTC. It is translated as CASRIGGGQGWNF.